This T cell receptor beta chain was profiled in a study of T cells in women clearing cervical HPV infection. General study points: TRBV6-7 relative abundance averaged approximately 0.1% in cases and 0.15% to 0.2% in controls. CIN3+ cases had significantly higher TCR repertoire richness than controls, but evenness did not differ.

The assay was immunoSEQ multiplex PCR, and TCRdb's table has in-frame clones only and misses some. This sample's table reports roughly 34,000 clones. In the case of this clone: Its antigen is as yet unknown. The sequence runs out 3 residues before the end of the CDR3; the remainder is reconstructed from the germline J gene.

This CDR3 spans 14 amino acids. V was clipped by 3 bases and J by 7 bases; unmatched bases: 6. Germline V gene data show CDR1 as SGHRS and CDR2 as YFSETQ. The clonotype originates from a woman aged 18-70 years with a cervical HPV16 infection that either progressed to CIN3+ or cleared (not recorded which). The sequenced sample was blood buffy coat. The chain carries TRBV5-1 and TRBJ1-4; 7 bases line up with TRBD1. CDR3 loop: CASSSTGSGEKLFF. The DNA read from the CDR3 is TGCGCCAGCAGCTCGACAGGGTCGGGTGAAAAA.